A single TCR beta chain is shown here with its context. These data are taken from a study of blood T cell repertoires in COVID-19. Overall study: The United States, Italy and Spain provided the acute and convalescent COVID-19 samples. T cells, B-cell-depleted T cells, or PBMCs provided the cDNA or gDNA that served as material.

The CDR3 loop spans 13 amino acids. Authors' analysis steps: Estimated nucleated cell counts came from reference gene primer amplification. Sequenced by immunoSEQ multiplex PCR; TCRdb stores in-frame clones only, minus some. The DNA gave D and trimming, while V, J and clone size come from that table. The repertoire holds approximately 300,000 clones, with approximately 80% as singletons. This chain uses TRBV21-1 with TRBJ2-7; TRBD1 is the table's D call and was not checked against the DNA. TRBV21-1 is marked as a pseudogene. The sequenced sample consisted of peripheral blood. The sequence was obtained from a woman aged 50 to 65 with active or convalescent COVID-19. Here the CDR3 DNA reads TGTGCCAGCAGCAAAGAAAACATCTACGAGCAGTACTTC. Amino acids: CASSKENIYEQYF.